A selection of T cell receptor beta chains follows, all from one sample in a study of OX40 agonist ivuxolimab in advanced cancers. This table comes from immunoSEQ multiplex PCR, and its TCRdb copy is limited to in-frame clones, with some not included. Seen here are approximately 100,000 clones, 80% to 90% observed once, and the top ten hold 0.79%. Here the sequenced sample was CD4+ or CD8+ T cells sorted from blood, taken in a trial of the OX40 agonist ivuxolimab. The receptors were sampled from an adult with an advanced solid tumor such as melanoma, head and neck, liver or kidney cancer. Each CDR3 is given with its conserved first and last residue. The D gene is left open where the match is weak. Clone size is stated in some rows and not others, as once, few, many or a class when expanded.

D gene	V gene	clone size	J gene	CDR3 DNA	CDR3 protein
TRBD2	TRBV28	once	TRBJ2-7	TGTGCCAGCACACATACGGGCGGGGGGGACTACGAGCAGTACTTC	CASTHTGGGDYEQYF
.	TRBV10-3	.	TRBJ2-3	TGTGCCATCAGGGACTCTTCTAGAGGAGATACGCAGTATTTT	CAIRDSSRGDTQYF
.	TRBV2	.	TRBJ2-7	TGTGCCAGCAGTGCAGCGTACGAGCAGTACTTC	CASSAAYEQYF
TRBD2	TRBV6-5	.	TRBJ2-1	TGTGCCACCAGCGGGGGTTTCGGTGAGCAGTTCTTC	CATSGGFGEQFF
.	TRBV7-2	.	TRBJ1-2	TGTGCCAGCAGCTTAGGGGCAGGGCTTGGCTACACCTTC	CASSLGAGLGYTF
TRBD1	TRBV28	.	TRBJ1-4	TGTGCCAGCAGTGCTACAGGGGGCGTAAATGAAAAACTGTTTTTT	CASSATGGVNEKLFF
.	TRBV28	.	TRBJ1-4	TGTGCCAGCAGTTTATGGGTAGGGAGAGAAAAACTGTTTTTT	CASSLWVGREKLFF
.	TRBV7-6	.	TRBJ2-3	TGTGCCAGCAGCTTAGGGCATAGCTCAGATACGCAGTATTTT	CASSLGHSSDTQYF
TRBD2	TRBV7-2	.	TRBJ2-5	TGTGCCAGCAGCTTAATGGGAAGCGGGGGCCCGGAAACCCAGTACTTC	CASSLMGSGGPETQYF
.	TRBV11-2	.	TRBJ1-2	TGTGCCAGCAGCTGGGACACCTATGGCTACACCTTC	CASSWDTYGYTF
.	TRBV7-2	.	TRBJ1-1	TGTGCCAGCAGCTTATCAGGGTTGAACACTGAAGCTTTCTTT	CASSLSGLNTEAFF
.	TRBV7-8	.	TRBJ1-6	TGTGCCAGCAGCCTTGGACGGGATTCACCCCTCCACTTT	CASSLGRDSPLHF
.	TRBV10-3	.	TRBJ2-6	TGTGCCATCCCCGGCCCGGCAGCCTCTGGGGCCAACGTCCTGACTTTC	CAIPGPAASGANVLTF
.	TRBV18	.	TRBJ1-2	TGTGCCAGCTCACCCGACATCGGCTATGGCTACACCTTC	CASSPDIGYGYTF
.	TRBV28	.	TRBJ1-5	TGTGCCAGCAGTTTAGGGGGGAATGGCAATCAGCCCCAGCATTTT	CASSLGGNGNQPQHF
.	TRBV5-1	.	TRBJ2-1	TGCGCCAGCAGCGGAGACGTAGGCTCCTACAATGAGCAGTTCTTC	CASSGDVGSYNEQFF
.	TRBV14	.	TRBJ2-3	TGTGCCAGCAGCCCTACGGGGATGTCCACAGATACGCAGTATTTT	CASSPTGMSTDTQYF
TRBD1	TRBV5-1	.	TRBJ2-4	TGCGCCAGCAGCTGGGGACAGGACGGCATTCAGTACTTC	CASSWGQDGIQYF
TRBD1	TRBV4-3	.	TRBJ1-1	TGCGCCAGCAGCCGGACAGGGGACACTGAAGCTTTCTTT	CASSRTGDTEAFF
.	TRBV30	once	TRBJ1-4	TGTGCCTGGAGTGGACAGTCGGGGGGACTGTTTTTT	CAWSGQSGGLFF
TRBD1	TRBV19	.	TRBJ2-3	TGTGCCACTACGGACAGGTTCACAGATACGCAGTATTTT	CATTDRFTDTQYF
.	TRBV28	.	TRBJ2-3	TGTGCCAGCAGCCACCCGGACTCCCCAAATACGCAGTATTTT	CASSHPDSPNTQYF
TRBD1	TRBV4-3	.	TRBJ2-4	TGCGCCAGCAGCCAAGTACAGGGGCAGGGGGTCATTCAGTACTTC	CASSQVQGQGVIQYF
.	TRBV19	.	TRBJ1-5	TGTGCCAGTAGTATGGGGGCGGACGTAAATCAGCCCCAGCATTTT	CASSMGADVNQPQHF
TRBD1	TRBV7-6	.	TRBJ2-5	TGTGCCAGCAGCAGGACAGGAGAAGAGACCCAGTACTTC	CASSRTGEETQYF
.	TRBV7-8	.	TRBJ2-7	TGTGCCAGCAGCTTGGGCCGGGGATCCTACGAGCAGTACTTC	CASSLGRGSYEQYF
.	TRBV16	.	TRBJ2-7	TGTGCCAGCAGCCAAAGTCAAGGCAGGACCTACGAGCAGTACTTC	CASSQSQGRTYEQYF
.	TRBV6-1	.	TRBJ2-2	TGTGCCAGCAAGGCCGTACAGGGCACCGGGGAGCTGTTTTTT	CASKAVQGTGELFF
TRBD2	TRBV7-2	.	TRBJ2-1	TGTGCCAGCAGCTTAGTTGGCGGGGGGGCCGTAGGTGAGCAGTTCTTC	CASSLVGGGAVGEQFF
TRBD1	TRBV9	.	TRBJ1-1	TGTGCCAGCAACAGACAGGGGGCGAACACTGAAGCTTTCTTT	CASNRQGANTEAFF
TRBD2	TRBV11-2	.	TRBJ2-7	TGTGCCAGCAGCTCGGCGGGGGGGCCCTACGAGCAGTACTTC	CASSSAGGPYEQYF
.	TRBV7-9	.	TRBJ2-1	TGTGCCAGCAGCTTACGTGCGATACAATCCTACAATGAGCAGTTCTTC	CASSLRAIQSYNEQFF
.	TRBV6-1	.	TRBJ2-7	TGTGCCAGCAGTGAACTCCACCTCTACGAGCAGTACTTC	CASSELHLYEQYF
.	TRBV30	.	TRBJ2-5	TGTGCCTGGACGACAGCCAGAGAGACCCAGTACTTC	CAWTTARETQYF
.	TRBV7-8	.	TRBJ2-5	TGTGCCAGCAGCCGTACGGTGGAAGAGACCCAGTACTTC	CASSRTVEETQYF
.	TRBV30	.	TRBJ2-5	TGTGCCTGGAGTGGACTGCAAGAGACCCAGTACTTC	CAWSGLQETQYF
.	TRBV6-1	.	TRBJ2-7	TGTGCCAGCAGAGCCCGAGGACTATCCTACGAGCAGTACTTC	CASRARGLSYEQYF
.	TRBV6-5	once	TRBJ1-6	TGTGCCAGCAGTTACTCGAGAGAGACCTATAATTCACCCCTCCACTTT	CASSYSRETYNSPLHF
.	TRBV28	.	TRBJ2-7	TGTGCCAGCACGGCACCTCTTTCTTACGAGCAGTACTTC	CASTAPLSYEQYF
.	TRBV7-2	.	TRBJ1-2	TGTGCCAGCAGTGATGGACGGGGATCCCCCTATGGCTACACCTTC	CASSDGRGSPYGYTF
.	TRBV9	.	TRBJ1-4	TGTGCCAGCAGCGTAGGTTTGGGGCCTGAGGAAAAACTGTTTTTT	CASSVGLGPEEKLFF
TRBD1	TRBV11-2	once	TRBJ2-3	TGTGCCAGCAGCTTATCCGACAGGGGGCAGGCAGATACGCAGTATTTT	CASSLSDRGQADTQYF
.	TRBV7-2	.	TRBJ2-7	TGTGCCAGCAGCTTAGTGCCGGTCGGCTACGAGCAGTACTTC	CASSLVPVGYEQYF
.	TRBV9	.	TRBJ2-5	TGTGCCAGCAGCGTAGAGGGGCAGGGAAGGGAGACCCAGTACTTC	CASSVEGQGRETQYF